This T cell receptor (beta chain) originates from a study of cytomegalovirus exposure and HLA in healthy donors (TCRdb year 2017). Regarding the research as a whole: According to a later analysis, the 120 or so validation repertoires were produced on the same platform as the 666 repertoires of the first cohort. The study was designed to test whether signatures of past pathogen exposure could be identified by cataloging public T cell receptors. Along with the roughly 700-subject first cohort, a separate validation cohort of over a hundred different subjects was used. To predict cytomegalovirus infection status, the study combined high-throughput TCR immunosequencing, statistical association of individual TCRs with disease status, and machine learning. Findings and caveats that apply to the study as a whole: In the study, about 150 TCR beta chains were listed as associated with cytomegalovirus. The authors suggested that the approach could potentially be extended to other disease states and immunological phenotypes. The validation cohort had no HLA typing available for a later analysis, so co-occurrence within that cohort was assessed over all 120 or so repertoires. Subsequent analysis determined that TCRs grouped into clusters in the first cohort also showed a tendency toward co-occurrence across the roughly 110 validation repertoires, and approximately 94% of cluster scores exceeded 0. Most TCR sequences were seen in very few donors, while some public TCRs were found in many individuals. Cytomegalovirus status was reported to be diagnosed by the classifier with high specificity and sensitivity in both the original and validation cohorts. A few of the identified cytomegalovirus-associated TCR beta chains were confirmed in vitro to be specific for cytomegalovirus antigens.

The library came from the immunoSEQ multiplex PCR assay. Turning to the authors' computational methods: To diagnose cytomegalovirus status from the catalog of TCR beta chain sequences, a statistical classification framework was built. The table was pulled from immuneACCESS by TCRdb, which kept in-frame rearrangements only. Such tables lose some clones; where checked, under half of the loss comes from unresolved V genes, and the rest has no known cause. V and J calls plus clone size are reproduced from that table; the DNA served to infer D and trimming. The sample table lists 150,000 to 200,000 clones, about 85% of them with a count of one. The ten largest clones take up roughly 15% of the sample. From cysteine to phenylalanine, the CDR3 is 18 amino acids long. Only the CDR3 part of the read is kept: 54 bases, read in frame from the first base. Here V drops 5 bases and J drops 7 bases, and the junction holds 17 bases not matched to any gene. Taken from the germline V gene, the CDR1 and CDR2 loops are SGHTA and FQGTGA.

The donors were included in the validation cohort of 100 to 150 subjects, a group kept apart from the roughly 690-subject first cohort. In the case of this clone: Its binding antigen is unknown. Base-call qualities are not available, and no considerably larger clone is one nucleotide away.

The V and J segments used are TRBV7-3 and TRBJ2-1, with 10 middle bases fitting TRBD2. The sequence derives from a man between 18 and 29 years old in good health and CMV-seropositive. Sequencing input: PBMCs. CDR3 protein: CASSPNGASGGAMNEQFF. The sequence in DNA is TGTGCCAGCAGCCCAAACGGGGCCAGCGGGGGGGCCATGAATGAGCAGTTCTTC.